This is a list of T cell receptor beta chains from one sample in a study of blood T cell repertoires in COVID-19. Only in-frame clones appear in the TCRdb table, and some are missing; sequencing was by immunoSEQ multiplex PCR. In the table there are about 140,000 clones, about 86% of which are singletons. The sequenced sample consisted of peripheral blood. All receptors come from a woman aged 55 to 70 with acute or convalescent COVID-19. The CDR3 runs from the conserved cysteine through the conserved F or W. D genes are given only for firm matches. Size values are once, few and many counts, or a class for expanded clones, and some rows have none.

>TRBJ1-2|.|TRBV20-1|.
CSANAGYGYTF
TGCAGTGCTAACGCCGGCTATGGCTACACCTTC
>TRBJ2-2|.|TRBV5-4|.
CASSLGGPGTGELFF
TGTGCCAGCAGCCTGGGGGGCCCTGGCACCGGGGAGCTGTTTTTT
>TRBJ1-1|.|TRBV6-2/TRBV6-3|TRBD1
CASSPFIRPGQGSTEAFF
TGTGCCAGCAGTCCATTCATCCGGCCGGGACAGGGGAGTACTGAAGCTTTCTTT
>TRBJ1-2|few|TRBV6-2/TRBV6-3|.
CASTPKEQRYGYTF
TGTGCCAGCACCCCAAAGGAGCAACGCTATGGCTACACCTTC
>TRBJ2-3|few|TRBV19|.
CAISTSNTDTQYF
TGTGCCATATCGACAAGTAACACAGATACGCAGTATTTT
>TRBJ2-6|.|TRBV4-3|.
CASSHLRTDLYGANVLTF
TGCGCCAGCAGCCATTTGAGGACTGACCTCTACGGGGCCAACGTCCTGACTTTC
>TRBJ2-3|once|TRBV3-1/TRBV3-2|TRBD2
CASSQGRPGGTADMQYF
TGTGCCAGCAGCCAAGGCCGGCCGGGGGGGACGGCAGATATGCAGTATTTT
>TRBJ2-2|.|TRBV19|.
CASSTLRQSSGTGELFF
TGTGCCAGTAGTACCCTAAGACAGAGCAGTGGCACCGGGGAGCTGTTTTTT
>TRBJ1-6|.|TRBV18|TRBD1
CASSPMGQGDSPLHF
TGTGCCAGCTCACCGATGGGACAGGGAGATTCACCCCTCCACTTT
>TRBJ1-2|.|TRBV6-4|TRBD1
CASSPDRANYGYTF
TGTGCCAGCAGCCCTGACAGGGCCAACTATGGCTACACCTTC
>TRBJ1-5|once|TRBV7-2|.
CASSFGTLQPQHF
TGTGCCAGCAGCTTCGGGACTCTCCAGCCCCAGCATTTT
>TRBJ2-3|once|TRBV11-2|TRBD2
CASSSQPAGVVGDTQYF
TGTGCCAGCAGCTCCCAGCCGGCGGGGGTAGTTGGAGATACGCAGTATTTT
>TRBJ2-7|.|TRBV10-3|TRBD1
CAISPGQGVPYEQYF
TGTGCCATCAGTCCGGGACAGGGGGTTCCCTACGAGCAGTACTTC
>TRBJ2-3|.|TRBV4-3|TRBD2
CASSQALAGDTQYF
TGCGCCAGCAGCCAAGCACTAGCGGGGGATACGCAGTATTTT
>TRBJ2-7|.|TRBV12-3/TRBV12-4|.
CATQGSSYEQYF
TGTGCCACGCAAGGGAGCTCCTACGAGCAGTACTTC
>TRBJ1-6|.|TRBV28|TRBD1
CASSLLDRGLTYNSPLHF
TGTGCCAGCAGTTTATTGGACAGGGGGCTCACCTATAATTCACCCCTCCACTTT
>TRBJ2-3|.|TRBV3-1/TRBV3-2|TRBD2
CASSLKTSGETDTQYF
TGTGCCAGCAGCCTAAAGACTAGCGGGGAAACAGATACGCAGTATTTT
>TRBJ1-5|.|TRBV6-6|.
CASTRTEDNQPQHF
TGTGCCAGCACCCGGACAGAGGACAATCAGCCCCAGCATTTT
>TRBJ2-7|once|TRBV25-1|.
CASSDGDRPYEQYF
TGTGCCAGCAGTGACGGCGACAGGCCCTACGAGCAGTACTTC
>TRBJ2-3|.|TRBV6-5|.
CASSLRLDLSTDTQYF
TGTGCCAGCAGTTTACGATTAGATTTGAGCACAGATACGCAGTATTTT
>TRBJ1-2|once|TRBV19|TRBD1
CASRQGTSNYGYTF
TGTGCCAGTAGACAGGGGACTTCTAACTATGGCTACACCTTC
>TRBJ1-4|.|TRBV5-1|TRBD1
CASTPEGQGFEKLFF
TGCGCCAGCACCCCCGAGGGACAGGGTTTTGAAAAACTGTTTTTT
>TRBJ1-6|few|TRBV3-1/TRBV3-2|.
CASSQGIDSQISPLHF
TGTGCCAGCAGCCAAGGGATTGACAGTCAGATTTCACCCCTCCACTTT
>TRBJ1-1|.|TRBV12-3/TRBV12-4|.
CASSRGTEAFF
TGTGCCAGCAGTCGAGGGACTGAAGCTTTCTTT
>TRBJ2-2|.|TRBV3-1/TRBV3-2|.
CASSQDRGGRNTGELFF
TGTGCCAGCAGCCAAGATCGAGGGGGTCGGAACACCGGGGAGCTGTTTTTT
>TRBJ2-3|.|TRBV19|TRBD2
CASSSPGGSTDTQYF
TGTGCCAGTAGCTCACCCGGGGGGTCCACAGATACGCAGTATTTT
>TRBJ2-7|once|TRBV29-1|TRBD2
CSVEDRGLAGGKYEQYF
TGCAGCGTTGAGGACAGAGGCTTAGCGGGGGGAAAGTACGAGCAGTACTTC
>TRBJ2-2|.|TRBV7-9|TRBD1
CASSLPGGDTGELFF
TGTGCCAGCAGTTTACCAGGGGGTGACACCGGGGAGCTGTTTTTT
>TRBJ2-1|.|TRBV28|TRBD2
CASSSVAGGILKQFF
TGTGCCAGCAGTTCCGTAGCGGGGGGGATTCTGAAGCAGTTCTTC
>TRBJ2-5|.|TRBV18|.
CASSPRAQVGETQYF
TGTGCCAGCTCACCGAGGGCCCAGGTGGGGGAGACCCAGTACTTC
>TRBJ2-2|few|TRBV7-2|.
CASTFFSVTGELFF
TGTGCCAGCACCTTTTTTTCGGTGACCGGGGAGCTGTTTTTT
>TRBJ1-1|.|TRBV3-1/TRBV3-2|TRBD1
CASSGDRGLLVTEAFF
TGTGCCAGCAGCGGGGACAGGGGCCTTTTGGTCACTGAAGCTTTCTTT
>TRBJ1-6|.|TRBV5-1|.
CASSLVFEGNSPLHF
TGCGCCAGCAGCTTGGTATTTGAGGGTAATTCACCCCTCCACTTT
>TRBJ1-5|.|TRBV7-6|TRBD1
CASSSGQGNSNQPQHF
TGTGCCAGCAGCTCCGGACAGGGAAATAGCAATCAGCCCCAGCATTTT
>TRBJ2-5|.|TRBV18|TRBD2
CASQPLRGGLETQYF
TGTGCCAGCCAGCCCCTCCGGGGGGGCCTTGAGACCCAGTACTTC
>TRBJ2-7|once|TRBV27|TRBD2
CASSPWGGSSYEQYF
TGTGCCAGCAGTCCTTGGGGGGGGAGCTCCTACGAGCAGTACTTC
>TRBJ2-1|once|TRBV7-3|.
CASSPGLSYNEQFF
TGTGCCAGCAGCCCCGGACTATCTTACAATGAGCAGTTCTTC
>TRBJ2-6|.|TRBV2|.
CASTVGQAGANVLTF
TGTGCCAGCACTGTGGGGCAGGCTGGGGCCAACGTCCTGACTTTC
>TRBJ2-5|.|TRBV9|TRBD2
CASSVVPASGGEETQYF
TGTGCCAGCAGCGTGGTCCCCGCCAGCGGGGGGGAAGAGACCCAGTACTTC
>TRBJ1-2|.|TRBV27|.
CASTLKGYSNYGYTF
TGTGCCAGCACTCTCAAGGGGTATTCCAACTATGGCTACACCTTC
>TRBJ1-2|.|TRBV24-1|TRBD1
CATSETGTGYGYTF
TGTGCCACCAGTGAAACCGGGACAGGCTATGGCTACACCTTC
>TRBJ2-7|.|TRBV29-1|.
CSVVPALGEHEQYF
TGCAGCGTTGTACCTGCGTTGGGAGAACACGAGCAGTACTTC
>TRBJ2-3|.|TRBV4-1|.
CASSQQAGSDTQYF
TGCGCCAGCAGCCAACAGGCAGGGTCAGATACGCAGTATTTT
>TRBJ2-1|once|TRBV7-3|TRBD2
CASSPYKTSGGFDEQFF
TGTGCCAGCAGCCCATATAAGACTAGCGGGGGGTTCGATGAGCAGTTCTTC
>TRBJ2-3|.|TRBV7-3|.
CASSPGGTDTQYF
TGTGCCAGCAGCCCGGGGGGCACAGATACGCAGTATTTT
>TRBJ2-7|once|TRBV18|.
CASSPAADTKSEQYF
TGTGCCAGCTCACCGGCGGCGGATACCAAAAGCGAGCAGTACTTC
>TRBJ1-4|.|TRBV6-5|TRBD1
CASSSGTGLNEKLFF
TGTGCCAGCAGTTCAGGGACAGGTCTTAATGAAAAACTGTTTTTT